This T cell receptor (beta chain) was captured by sequencing in a study of identical twins. Of note for this clonotype: What it recognizes is unknown.

General study findings and limits: For cord blood, abundant beta clonotypes had fewer insertions, unlike memory repertoires, which showed none. Within monozygotic twins, out-of-frame TCR alpha sharing was underestimated by the models. In beta out-of-frame sequences, the excess sharing between twins was weaker.

Template switching, a step in the protocol, added a universal primer site, and cDNA carried unique molecular identifiers. TCRdb analysed the 5' RACE reads with MiXCR anew, one entry per CDR3 protein. The sample consists of 1.5 million to 2 million distinct CDR3 sequences, less than 35% of them appearing once. The ends lost 2 bases at V and 9 bases at J; junction bases unmatched: 18. The CDR3 covers 18 residues. The sequenced material came from cord blood. The J gene is TRBJ2-1, the V gene TRBV12-3 or TRBV12-4, with TRBD2 matching 8 bases. This receptor was identified in a newborn girl in good health. In nucleotides, the CDR3 is TGTGCCAGCAGTTTAAGAAGTAGAGGCGGGAGGCCCACGAGTGAGCAGTTCTTC. As protein: CASSLRSRGGRPTSEQFF.